Sequencing of this T cell receptor beta chain was carried out in a study of cytomegalovirus exposure and HLA in healthy donors (dated by TCRdb to the late 2010s). Looking at the study overall: An earlier analysis of fewer than 750 of the donors reported 276 Gb of sequence data and 95 million to 140 million unique TCR beta sequences obtained from approximately 180 million T cells. Every repertoire in the discovery cohort had been generated on one and the same sequencing platform. To study patterns of TCR occurrence, a later analysis re-analyzed previously published TCR beta repertoires from 550 to 800 donors and added high-resolution HLA genotyping. To predict cytomegalovirus infection status, the study brought together high-throughput TCR immunosequencing, statistical association of individual TCRs with disease status, and machine learning. A later genetic analysis took genome-wide SNP genotypes for about 55% of the 666 donors and used that subset as a discovery cohort. The study aimed to test whether cataloging public T cell receptors could reveal signatures of past pathogen exposure. Both class I and class II loci were covered by HLA typing, at four-digit resolution. The study used immunosequencing to profile the T cell repertoires of approximately 650 subjects and linked those repertoires to cytomegalovirus serostatus. An earlier analysis of a few hundred of the donors applied high-throughput TCR beta sequencing to assess whether each TCR beta V gene segment acted as functional or pseudogenic. On average, 235,054 unique TCR beta nucleotide sequences were sequenced per donor among a few hundred genotyped donors of the cohort, with 15% to 20% of those sequences being non-productive. About five DR-DQ haplotypes were treated as single units for association and clustering because of strong linkage in the cohort. Of the approximately 400 genotyped donors, 65% to 90% were placed in the genetic ancestry cluster associated with self-reported Caucasian donors. About 280 gigabases of sequencing data and around 85 million unique TCR sequences made up an early release that covered 500 to 650 HLA-typed donors. Along with the roughly 710-subject first cohort, a separate validation cohort of over a hundred different subjects was used. Donor age, sex, ethnicity and CMV serostatus were collected together with the repertoire data. Rather than drawing on any new phenotypic data, the later analysis identified candidate immune exposures from TCR beta sequences and the way those sequences occurred across donors. Typing coverage differed by locus: A, B, C, DRB1 and DQB1 were typed in about 620-640 donors, DQA1 in about 510, DPA1 in 600 to 610, and DPB1 in just under 490.

What the authors observed across the whole study: A further reported finding was that TCR beta sequences accurately predicted the HLA-A and HLA-B alleles for most subjects in the first cohort. The classifier was reported to diagnose cytomegalovirus status with high specificity and sensitivity in both the original and validation cohorts. Roughly uniform sequencing depth across donors was assumed in presence/absence analyses, although this assumption may not hold. When HLA alleles, especially DR and DQ, strongly co-occurred, attributing TCR associations to individual alleles was difficult. A later analysis found that HLA-associated TCR beta chains were more clonally expanded and had lower generation probabilities than equally common non-associated chains. In a later genetic analysis, a missense DCLRE1C variant was associated with V-gene and J-gene trimming of TCR beta chains, and the association was replicated in an independent cohort. In a later analysis, several top co-occurrence clusters were reported to appear linked to parvovirus B19, influenza, CMV and Epstein-Barr virus. The authors suggested that the approach could potentially be generalized to other disease states and immunological phenotypes. The sequencing pipeline was judged likely to have produced a cluster of highly shared sequence variants as a technical artifact. The earlier analysis of around 600 of the donors excluded some 15 rarely observed V segments, including chromosome 9 orphons, because counts were too low. The only immune exposure information available for the cohort was CMV serostatus. A later genetic analysis reported fewer N-insertions in productive TCRs among donors in an Asian-associated ancestry cluster than the roughly 620-donor mean. Only TCR beta chains were sequenced in this cohort, and the absence of alpha or paired-chain data limited detectable features. A later analysis found that TCR association rates varied across HLA loci, with DRB1 alleles showing the most associated TCRs and HLA-C alleles the fewest. In an earlier analysis of under 600 of the donors, most TCR beta V segments were observed in productive rearrangements about 90% or about 30% of the time, broadly matching IMGT annotations. Linkage disequilibrium might explain the correlated functional status among segregating V segments, but an unknown experimental factor could not be ruled out. In the study, around 160 TCR beta chains were listed as associated with cytomegalovirus. The 87-base-pair reads could not distinguish some IMGT-functional V segments, including TRBV6-2 and TRBV6-3, so those segments were excluded. Most TCR sequences were observed very rarely across donors, whereas some public TCRs were present in many individuals. A few of the identified cytomegalovirus-associated TCR beta chains were confirmed in vitro to be specific for cytomegalovirus antigens. A later analysis found that most CMV-associated TCR beta chains appeared HLA-restricted, with HLA associations seemingly driven largely by CMV exposure. Because HLA typing was missing for some donors at each locus, association tests included only the typed subset. Specific HLA alleles were associated with over 15,000 TCR beta sequences at a false discovery rate of 0.05 in a later analysis.

With respect to this clone: The target of this receptor is not known.

The cohort comprised around 700 healthy bone marrow donors. Cohort members were all nominally healthy when sampled, although unrecorded immune exposures were likely present. The donor was CMV seropositive and was included in the group of some 290 seropositive cohort members. A peripheral blood sample was collected from each donor, and TCR beta sequencing was performed on peripheral blood mononuclear cells. The Qiagen DNeasy Blood Extraction Kit was used to extract genomic DNA from the blood cell samples. Trimming leaves V shorter by 5 bases and J shorter by 4 bases, with the junction holding 16 bases beyond the gene matches. The CDR3 numbers 17 residues from cysteine through phenylalanine. Only the CDR3 part of the read is kept: 51 bases, read in frame from the first base. The germline V gene specifies MDHEN as CDR1 and SYDVKM as CDR2. The receptor library was made with the immunoSEQ multiplex PCR assay. The multiplex PCR relied on a mix of 60 forward primers for TCR Vbeta segments and 13 reverse primers for TCR Jbeta segments. The CDR3 region of rearranged TCR beta genes was amplified from genomic DNA by a multiplex PCR assay. The Illumina HiSeq System was used to sequence the amplified TCR beta libraries as 87-base-pair reads. The original pipeline was this. Across the roughly 640 repertoires, a later analysis counted tens of millions of unique TCR beta chains, around 11 million of which were shared by at least two donors. A nearest-neighbor algorithm error-corrected the raw reads and collapsed the reads into unique sequences, merging closely related sequences to remove PCR and sequencing errors. To assign V, D and J gene segments, CDR3 sequences were aligned to IMGT reference sequences. Each retained sequence needed at least a six-nucleotide match to both a V gene segment and a J gene segment. Rearrangements were called productive when the CDR3 lacked stop codons and stayed in frame with V and J; all others were non-productive. Following IMGT convention, CDR3 was defined as the stretch from the second conserved V-encoded cysteine up to the conserved J-encoded phenylalanine. The earlier analysis of about 570 of the donors excluded any sequence lacking an unambiguous match to a single V gene segment. An earlier analysis of 587 of the donors called V segments functional above 56.7% productive rearrangements and segregating when the between-donor standard deviation exceeded 5%. A statistical classification framework was built for diagnosing cytomegalovirus status from the catalog of TCR beta chain sequences. V and J gene assignment, in a later analysis, came from comparing TCR nucleotide sequences with IMGT/GENE-DB human TR gene sequences. A later analysis assigned CDR3 sequences and most-parsimonious VDJ recombination scenarios with the TCRdist pipeline. In a later analysis, each TCR beta chain was defined by its CDR3 amino acid sequence together with its V-gene family, and reads lacking a unique V-gene family were excluded. As a way to deal with suspected cross-contamination and a sequencing artifact, a later analysis dropped 640 or so nucleotide sequences that were highly shared and had low generation probability. For each public chain, a later analysis derived a clonal expansion index from normalized ranks of inferred template counts within each repertoire. In a later analysis, generation probabilities were computed using a VDJ recombination model fitted to out-of-frame rearrangements, and the results were checked against IGoR. Hypergeometric tests were used in a later analysis to score TCR-TCR, TCR-HLA and TCR-CMV co-occurrence, with a repertoire-size bias correction applied to the TCR pairs. To estimate false discovery rates, a later analysis permuted the HLA or CMV assignments 20 times. In a later analysis, co-occurring TCRs were grouped using DBSCAN, with TCRdist sequence similarity added in when clustering inside HLA-allele-positive subsets. Repertoires with fewer than 30,000 or more than 120,000 public chains were left out of co-occurrence clustering, as were a few repertoires with anomalous nucleotide sharing. In TCRdb, the immuneACCESS table is reduced to in-frame sequences with V and J assigned. These tables do not hold every clone; where another copy was compared, an unresolved V gene accounts for under half, and the others remain unexplained. The DNA gave D and trimming, while V, J and clone size come from that table. This sample's table lists around 100,000 clones. Clones ranked in the top ten supply approximately 6.8% of the sample.

The sequence derives from a man aged 35 to 55 in good health and CMV-seropositive. The chain is assembled from TRBV28 and TRBJ2-7; 8 bases in between match TRBD1. The sample comprised PBMCs. The encoded CDR3 is CASSRGDRRWQGYEQYF. The DNA sequence follows: TGTGCCAGCAGTAGAGGGGACAGGAGATGGCAGGGGTACGAGCAGTACTTC.